These T cell receptor beta chains were read from a single sample in a study of blood T cell repertoires in COVID-19. TCRdb's copy holds only in-frame clones and misses some; the assay was immunoSEQ multiplex PCR. Among roughly 110,000 clones listed, roughly 80% were seen once. The sequenced sample was peripheral blood. The receptors here all came from a human donor in a cohort sampled during active COVID-19. Each CDR3 is given with its conserved first and last residue. Fields, in order: D gene, clone size, J gene, V gene, CDR3 protein, CDR3 DNA. The D gene is left open where the match is weak. Expanded clones are given a class, and other clones once, few, many or no size at all.

>TRBD1|.|TRBJ2-1|TRBV7-2
CASSSGTGPYNEQFF
TGTGCCAGCAGCTCAGGGACAGGCCCCTACAATGAGCAGTTCTTC
>TRBD1|.|TRBJ2-7|TRBV3-1/TRBV3-2
CASSQPHRTGTFYEQYF
TGTGCCAGCAGCCAACCCCATCGGACAGGGACTTTCTACGAGCAGTACTTC
>TRBD1|.|TRBJ2-6|TRBV7-9
CASSSFGTGGSGANVLTF
TGTGCCAGCAGCTCCTTCGGGACAGGGGGCTCTGGGGCCAACGTCCTGACTTTC
>.|.|TRBJ2-5|TRBV5-1
CASSLGGSGQETQYF
TGCGCCAGCAGCTTGGGGGGTTCGGGGCAAGAGACCCAGTACTTC
>.|.|TRBJ2-2|TRBV28
CASSGLEKLTGELFF
TGTGCCAGCAGTGGATTGGAGAAACTCACCGGGGAGCTGTTTTTT
>TRBD1|.|TRBJ2-7|TRBV3-1/TRBV3-2
CASSLRGTGLTYEQYF
TGTGCCAGCAGTCTCCGGGGGACAGGGTTAACCTACGAGCAGTACTTC
>.|once|TRBJ2-1|TRBV24-1
CATSGAPNNEQFF
TGTGCCACCAGTGGGGCGCCAAATAATGAGCAGTTCTTC
>TRBD1|.|TRBJ1-2|TRBV4-2
CASSHGTDYGYTF
TGTGCCAGCAGCCACGGGACAGACTATGGCTACACCTTC
>TRBD1|once|TRBJ2-7|TRBV24-1
CATSDDPTVFGTGGGEQYF
TGTGCCACCAGTGATGATCCGACCGTTTTTGGGACAGGGGGCGGCGAGCAGTACTTC
>.|.|TRBJ1-3|TRBV3-1/TRBV3-2
CASSRNRVGSTIYF
TGTGCCAGCAGCCGAAACCGGGTAGGAAGCACCATATATTTT
>.|.|TRBJ1-3|TRBV7-9
CASSGRDITIYF
TGTGCCAGCAGCGGACGGGACATCACCATATATTTT
>.|.|TRBJ1-6|TRBV4-1
CASNKGSGNNSPLHF
TGCGCCAGTAATAAAGGGTCGGGAAATAATTCACCCCTCCACTTT